A single sample is the source of the 28 T cell receptor beta chains below, sequenced in a study of cytomegalovirus exposure and HLA in healthy donors. Sequenced by immunoSEQ multiplex PCR; TCRdb stores in-frame clones only, minus some. The sample yields some 84,000 clones, approximately 91% seen once. The sample was PBMCs. The receptors stem from a man aged 25-40 years in good health and CMV-seronegative.

The gene calls are TRBV7-2 and TRBJ2-3; D ambiguous. The CDR3 consists of 13 residues. Trimming removed 0 bases at V and 2 bases at J, with 3 bases between. CDR1 and CDR2 (germline): SGHTA, FQGNSA. The DNA for the CDR3 is TGTGCCAGCAGCTTAGCTAACACAGATACGCAGTATTTT. This gives the protein CASSLANTDTQYF.

The chain carries TRBV7-9 and TRBJ2-1; TRBD2 matches at 8 bases. Germline assignment: CDR1 SEHNR and CDR2 FQNEAQ (reference sequence). This CDR3 region has 15 residues. V lost 4 bases to trimming and J lost 9 bases; unmatched junction nucleotides: 11. In DNA, the CDR3 is TGTGCCAGCAGCTCCACTAGCGGCCTCCTTAGTGAGCAGTTCTTC. This gives the protein CASSSTSGLLSEQFF.

V and J are TRBV20-1 and TRBJ1-1; the D is unclear. Trimming pared 3 bases from V and 8 bases from J, leaving 10 bases between. The CDR3 consists of 11 residues. Germline lookup yields CDR1 DFQATT and CDR2 SNEGSKA (reference sequence). CDR3 nucleotide sequence: TGCAGTGCTAGTGGGCAACAAGAAGCTTTCTTT. Amino acid sequence: CSASGQQEAFF.

In DNA, the CDR3 is TGTGCCAGCAGCCAAGAACTGGTAGCGGGAGTTTACAATGAGCAGTTCTTC. This translates into CASSQELVAGVYNEQFF. The chain has TRBV4-2 and TRBJ2-1, with TRBD2 matching 9 bases. The ends lost 0 bases at V and 4 bases at J; junction bases unmatched: 7. The CDR3 sequence is 17 residues long. Germline lookup yields CDR1 LGHNA and CDR2 YNFKEQ.

V and J are TRBV9 and TRBJ2-3, with TRBD2 as a possible D gene (8 bases). With 4 bases removed from V and 3 bases from J, the gap between germline ends came to 15 bases. The length of the CDR3 is 15 residues. Germline V gene sequence: CDR1 SGDLS, CDR2 YYNGEE. In nucleotides, the CDR3 is TGTGCCAGCAGCTCCAGGGGGACTAGAACAGATACGCAGTATTTT. Residues: CASSSRGTRTDTQYF.

V usage is TRBV7-9 and J usage is TRBJ2-3; 7 bases align to TRBD1. Germline V gives CDR1 SEHNR, CDR2 FQNEAQ (reference sequence). The J segment lost 5 bases and the V segment lost 4 bases, leaving 9 bases of the junction unmatched. CDR3 length: 15 amino acids. The CDR3 loop is CASSYAGGGLDTQYF. Written as DNA, the CDR3 is TGTGCCAGCAGCTACGCAGGGGGTGGGTTAGATACGCAGTATTTT.

This chain joins TRBV11-3 and TRBJ2-1, with TRBD1 as a possible D gene (6 bases). Germline V lookup: CDR1 SGHNT, CDR2 YENEEA. Trimming stripped 4 bases from V and 5 bases from J, with 18 bases between. The CDR3 has 16 residues. The CDR3 DNA follows: TGTGCCAGCAGCTCCGCCGACAGGAACCTCCACAATGAGCAGTTCTTC. Protein sequence: CASSSADRNLHNEQFF.

The genes are TRBV9 and TRBJ1-1; D not resolved. The CDR3 has 13 amino acids. Trimming stripped 4 bases from V and 0 bases from J, with 7 bases between. In germline, CDR1 is SGDLS, CDR2 YYNGEE. CDR3 sequence reads: CASSPHLNTEAFF. Written as DNA, the CDR3 is TGTGCCAGCAGCCCCCATTTGAACACTGAAGCTTTCTTT.

The chain joins TRBV20-1 to TRBJ2-1; TRBD1 matches 7 bases. Per the germline V gene, CDR1 is DFQATT and CDR2 is SNEGSKA (reference sequence). The V segment lost 6 bases and the J segment 16 bases; nucleotides outside the gene matches: 9. The CDR3 consists of 10 residues. CDR3 residues: CSATGTASFF. The CDR3 bases are TGCAGTGCAACTGGGACAGCCAGCTTCTTC.

The gene calls are TRBV28 and TRBJ1-1; the match to TRBD1 covers 10 bases. Unmatched junction bases numbered 12, after V lost 6 bases and J lost 11 bases. The CDR3 extends over 14 amino acids. The V gene's germline CDR1 is MDHEN and CDR2 SYDVKM. The CDR3 region has the DNA TGTGCCAGCAGCCGAGTCCGACAGGGGGCCGAGGCTTTCTTT. Protein sequence: CASSRVRQGAEAFF.

The chain combines TRBV19 with TRBJ1-5; no definite D call. Deletions cut 3 bases from V and 3 bases from J, with 6 bases between. The CDR3 runs 13 residues. CDR1 is LNHDA and CDR2 is SQIVND in the germline V gene (reference sequence). The CDR3 sequence: CASSIRLNQPQHF. The CDR3 nucleotides read TGTGCCAGTAGTATCCGTCTCAATCAGCCCCAGCATTTT.

This chain links TRBV28 with TRBJ2-5; D may be TRBD1 (6 bases). Germline-derived CDR1 and CDR2 are MDHEN and SYDVKM. The CDR3 sequence is 14 residues long. V dropped 5 bases and J dropped 5 bases, with 15 bases sitting between them. The DNA for the CDR3 is TGTGCCAGCAGTCATCCCCAGGGGCGGGAGACCCAGTACTTC. Protein: CASSHPQGRETQYF.

J is TRBJ1-1 and V is TRBV30, with a possible D match to TRBD1 (6 bases). CDR1 is GTSNPN, CDR2 SVGIG, per germline (reference sequence). Trimming left V 2 bases short and J 1 base short, with 8 bases between. The CDR3 contains 13 residues. In DNA form, the CDR3 reads TGTGCCTGGAGTCGGGACAAGAACACTGAAGCTTTCTTT. Translating gives CAWSRDKNTEAFF.

The CDR3 here is CASSQSGLAGGTDTQYF. CDR3 sequence (DNA): TGTGCCAGCAGCCAGTCCGGACTAGCGGGGGGCACAGATACGCAGTATTTT. The chain employs TRBV4-2 and TRBJ2-3, with TRBD2 matching 13 bases. CDR3 length: 17 residues. V dropped 3 bases and J dropped 1; count of bases not matched to a gene: 4. Germline CDR1 is LGHNA and CDR2 is YNFKEQ.

This chain links TRBV19 with TRBJ1-2; maybe TRBD1 (6 bases). The length of the CDR3 is 14 residues. Trimming stripped 5 bases from V and 8 bases from J, with 18 bases between. Germline CDR1 is LNHDA and CDR2 is SQIVND (reference sequence). Here the CDR3 DNA reads TGTGCCAGTAGTCCAGGGGCGCGAGTCGACGGCTACACCTTC. Encoded protein: CASSPGARVDGYTF.

This clone was detected only once. J is TRBJ2-3 and V is TRBV7-3; no reliable D call. The CDR3 has 13 residues. Trimming cost V 1 base and J 4 bases, with 6 bases left between them. Germline assignment: CDR1 SGHTA and CDR2 FQGTGA. The DNA for the CDR3 is TGTGCCAGCAGCTTAATGACTTCAGATACGCAGTATTTT. Translated, it gives CASSLMTSDTQYF.

The V gene is TRBV5-1, the J gene TRBJ1-1; D is unclear. From germline, CDR1 is SGHRS and CDR2 YFSETQ. Trimming took off 0 bases at V and 0 bases at J, with 15 bases between the two ends. The CDR3 spans 17 residues. The CDR3 DNA reads as TGCGCCAGCAGCTTGGGGGCTTACGGATTATTGAACACTGAAGCTTTCTTT. As protein: CASSLGAYGLLNTEAFF.

V usage is TRBV28 and J usage is TRBJ1-4; no clear D gene. Trimming pared 3 bases from V and 3 bases from J, leaving 11 bases between. Germline CDR1 MDHEN, CDR2 SYDVKM. The CDR3 sequence is 15 residues long. In DNA, the CDR3 is TGTGCCAGCAGTTTCCCGGGAGGCTCTAATGAAAAACTGTTTTTT. It is translated as CASSFPGGSNEKLFF.

V gene TRBV2 combines with J gene TRBJ2-7; TRBD1 matches 7 bases. Germline V gene sequence: CDR1 SNHLY, CDR2 FYNNEI. The CDR3 has 18 amino acids. After removal of 2 bases from V and 6 bases from J, the junction contained 19 bases not matched to a gene. In nucleotides, the CDR3 is TGTGCCAGCAGTGAAAGAGGCAGGGGGTCGGCAGCGAGAAGCGAGCAGTACTTC. It translates to CASSERGRGSAARSEQYF.

This clone was found a few times. The chain has TRBV6-5 and TRBJ1-6, with a weak D call TRBD1 (5 bases). Between the trimmed V and J ends, which lost 3 bases and 8 bases, there was a span of 11 bases. Germline-derived CDR1 and CDR2 are MNHEY and SVGAGI. The CDR3 is 14 residues long. The CDR3 loop is CASSYTTGDSPLHF. The DNA for the CDR3 is TGTGCCAGCAGTTATACGACGGGGGATTCACCCCTCCACTTT.

The V gene is TRBV30, the J gene TRBJ2-5; 7 positions agree with TRBD2. The CDR3 is 12 amino acids. V dropped 5 bases and J dropped 3; count of bases not matched to a gene: 3. Germline V gene sequence: CDR1 GTSNPN, CDR2 SVGIG (reference sequence). The CDR3 DNA reads as TGTGCCTGGCTTCGGGAGGAAGAGACCCAGTACTTC. The encoded protein is CAWLREEETQYF.

The chain has TRBV6-6 and TRBJ1-5; a weak D match, TRBD1 (5 bases). Germline CDR1 MNHNY, CDR2 SVGAGI (reference sequence). This CDR3 has 15 residues. V lost 2 bases, J lost 5 bases, and 13 bases lay in between. CDR3 in DNA: TGTGCCAGCAGTTACGGCAGGGTTACGGATCAGCCCCAGCATTTT. Encoded protein: CASSYGRVTDQPQHF.

The V and J genes are TRBV6-5 and TRBJ2-1, with TRBD2 as a possible D gene (6 bases). The CDR3 has 15 amino acids. The V end lost 2 bases, the J end lost 7 bases, and 15 bases lay between the germline ends. The germline V gene has CDR1 MNHEY and CDR2 SVGAGI. CDR3: CASSYRESGRNEQFF. As DNA, the CDR3 is TGTGCCAGCAGTTACCGCGAGTCGGGGAGGAATGAGCAGTTCTTC.

This clone has just a few counts. The CDR3 DNA is TGTGCCAGTGGCAGGGGATCCTACGAGCAGTACTTC. Translating gives CASGRGSYEQYF. The rearrangement uses TRBV19 and TRBJ2-7; D is perhaps TRBD1 (6 bases). Germline CDR1 reads LNHDA; CDR2 reads SQIVND (reference sequence). This CDR3 contains 12 residues. The ends were cut back, 8 bases at V and 1 base at J, with 9 bases in the middle.

The CDR3 bases are TGTGCCAGCAGCTTGGAATCGATGAATCGGGAGACCCAGTACTTC. Protein product: CASSLESMNRETQYF. This rearrangement joins TRBV5-4 to TRBJ2-5; D unresolved. The CDR3 totals 15 residues. With 0 bases removed from V and 5 bases from J, the gap between germline ends came to 14 bases. Germline V gene data show CDR1 as SGHNT and CDR2 as YYREEE (reference sequence).

This chain links TRBV19 with TRBJ1-5; 7 nucleotides match TRBD1. Germline loops: CDR1 LNHDA, CDR2 SQIVND (reference sequence). V shed 7 bases, J shed 2 bases, and the junction held 8 bases outside the gene matches. This CDR3 spans 15 amino acids. The DNA for the CDR3 is TGTGCCAGTATACAGGGGACGAAAGGCAATCAGCCCCAGCATTTT. It translates to CASIQGTKGNQPQHF.

This chain joins TRBV11-2 and TRBJ2-7, with 8 bases lining up with TRBD1. Germline V gene sequence: CDR1 SGHAT, CDR2 FQNNGV. The J segment lost 3 bases and the V segment lost 2 bases, leaving 6 bases of the junction unmatched. The CDR3 has 15 amino acids. The CDR3 sequence: CASSLRTGNIYEQYF. The DNA of the CDR3 is TGTGCCAGCAGCTTAAGGACAGGGAATATCTACGAGCAGTACTTC. The full variable domain, completed using reference TRBV11-2 and TRBJ2-7, is EAGVAQSPRYKIIEKRQSVAFWCNPISGHATLYWYQQILGQGPKLLIQFQNNGVVDDSQLPKDRFSAERLKGVDSTLKIQPAKLEDSAVYLCASSLRTGNIYEQYFGPGTRLTVT.

This clone was recorded only once. The V gene is TRBV28, the J gene TRBJ2-1, with 12 bases aligning to TRBD2. The V and J ends lost 6 bases and 10 bases, in that order; junction bases with no gene match: 13. The germline gives CDR1 MDHEN, CDR2 SYDVKM. There are 16 residues in the CDR3. CDR3 residues: CASRSSLAGGLWEQFF. The DNA for the CDR3 is TGTGCCAGCAGGTCCTCCCTAGCGGGGGGGCTTTGGGAGCAGTTCTTC.